The next 32 T cell receptor beta chains were all read from a single sample in a study of control samples from healthy donors and cancer patients. TCRdb's table, derived via immunoSEQ multiplex PCR, lists solely in-frame clones and lacks some. The data contain under 85,000 clones, more than 75% of them singletons. Material for sequencing was PBMCs. The receptors were gathered from a woman aged 50 to 60 with lung cancer.

This clone was counted a few times. The chain joins TRBV7-9 to TRBJ1-2; D is uncertain. From germline, CDR1 is SEHNR and CDR2 FQNEAQ (reference sequence). V lost 0 bases and J 4 bases, leaving 6 bases between the germline ends. The CDR3 length is 13 residues. The CDR3 DNA reads TGTGCCAGCAGCTTAGCCAGTGGCTATGGCTACACCTTC. Encoded protein: CASSLASGYGYTF.

This chain joins TRBV6-5 and TRBJ1-1; possible D gene TRBD1, 5 bases. Germline-derived CDR1 and CDR2 are MNHEY and SVGAGI. CDR3 length equals 15 residues. V was pared by 6 bases and J by 2 bases, with 16 bases between. This CDR3 reads CASSPGRQTNTEAFF. As DNA, the CDR3 is TGTGCCAGCAGCCCGGGGCGGCAGACTAACACTGAAGCTTTCTTT.

The rearrangement links TRBV19 to TRBJ2-1; TRBD1 matches 9 bases. CDR3 length equals 13 residues. CDR1 is LNHDA, CDR2 SQIVND, per germline (reference sequence). Trimming cost V 10 bases and J 3 bases; bases outside gene matches: 4. In nucleotides, the CDR3 is TGTGCCACTTCGGACAGGGGCTACAATGAGCAGTTCTTC. Protein sequence: CATSDRGYNEQFF.

This chain connects TRBV25-1 to TRBJ2-5; D unresolved. Germline V gene sequence: CDR1 MGHDK, CDR2 SYGVNS. CDR3 length equals 12 residues. V was clipped by 2 bases and J by 3 bases, with 4 bases between them. The CDR3 reads CASSEDKETQYF. DNA of the CDR3: TGTGCCAGCAGTGAAGATAAAGAGACCCAGTACTTC.

The gene calls are TRBV28 and TRBJ2-5; TRBD2 matches at 13 bases. V lost 2 bases, J lost 6 bases, and 9 bases stayed unmatched. Germline V CDR1 and CDR2: MDHEN, SYDVKM. This CDR3 comprises 17 residues. The CDR3 bases are TGTGCCAGCAGTTTACTCGGGACTAGCGGGAACAGAAAGACCCAGTACTTC. Its translation: CASSLLGTSGNRKTQYF. Together with reference TRBV28 and TRBJ2-5, the CDR3 gives the full variable domain: DVKVTQSSRYLVKRTGEKVFLECVQDMDHENMFWYRQDPGLGLRLIYFSYDVKMKEKGDIPEGYSVSREKKERFSLILESASTNQTSMYLCASSLLGTSGNRKTQYFGPGTRLLVL.

The J gene is TRBJ2-1, the V gene TRBV7-8; no clear D gene. The CDR3 loop spans 10 amino acids. CDR1 is SGHVS and CDR2 is FQNEAQ in the germline V gene. V was shortened by 1 base and J by 9 bases, with 1 base between the two germline ends. CDR3 DNA sequence: TGTGCCAGCAGCTTAGGTGAGCAGTTCTTC. Translation: CASSLGEQFF.

This clone was observed a handful of times. The chain uses TRBV19 and TRBJ2-2, with 10 nucleotides matching TRBD1. The CDR3 has 16 residues. Losses at the gene ends were 5 bases for V and 4 bases for J; bases not matched to a gene: 7. Germline CDR1 LNHDA, CDR2 SQIVND (reference sequence). CDR3: CASSPRTGGGTGELFF. The CDR3 DNA reads as TGTGCCAGTAGTCCCAGGACAGGGGGGGGCACCGGGGAGCTGTTTTTT.

The chain combines TRBV29-1 with TRBJ2-1; 8 nucleotides align to TRBD1. This CDR3 is 13 amino acids long. Germline V gives CDR1 SQVTM, CDR2 ANQGSEA. The junction had 6 bases not matched to a gene; V was cut back by 3 bases and J by 8 bases. The CDR3 bases are TGCAGCGTTGAGACAGGGGATGAGGATGAGCAGTTCTTC. Encoded protein: CSVETGDEDEQFF.

The J gene is TRBJ1-4, the V gene TRBV15; a possible D gene is TRBD1 (5 bases). Germline V gene data show CDR1 as LNHNV and CDR2 as YYDKDF (reference sequence). V was clipped by 1 base and J by 8 bases, with 14 bases between them. The CDR3 runs to 15 residues. The CDR3 here is CATSRVEGRGEKLFF. In DNA, the CDR3 is TGTGCCACCAGCAGAGTTGAGGGGCGAGGGGAAAAACTGTTTTTT.

The V call is TRBV20-1, the J call TRBJ1-5; TRBD1 aligns across 7 bases. The length of the CDR3 is 14 residues. Germline CDR1 and CDR2: DFQATT and SNEGSKA (reference sequence). The V and J ends lost 3 bases and 1 base, in that order; junction bases with no gene match: 3. For the CDR3, the DNA is TGCAGTGCTAGTGTGACAGGGAGCAATCAGCCCCAGCATTTT. It encodes CSASVTGSNQPQHF.

The chain employs TRBV7-8 and TRBJ1-1, with 8 bases aligning to TRBD1. The CDR3 has 14 residues. CDR1 is SGHVS and CDR2 is FQNEAQ in the germline V gene. V lost 1 base, J lost 7 bases, and 5 bases stayed unmatched. The CDR3, as DNA: TGTGCCAGCAGCTTAGGAGGACAGGGCGTTGAAGCTTTCTTT. Its translation is CASSLGGQGVEAFF.

This sequence joins TRBV7-2 and TRBJ1-2, with TRBD1 as a possible D gene (5 bases). In germline, CDR1 is SGHTA, CDR2 FQGNSA. The CDR3 length is 14 residues. The germline V and J ends were trimmed by 1 base and 2 bases, with 8 bases remaining between them. The CDR3 reads CASSLEAGNYGYTF. The CDR3, as DNA: TGTGCCAGCAGCTTAGAGGCAGGGAACTATGGCTACACCTTC.

The genes are TRBV27 and TRBJ2-2, with D hard to call. From germline, CDR1 is MNHEY and CDR2 SMNVEV (reference sequence). V lost 10 bases, J lost 1 base, and 10 bases lay in between. The CDR3 length is 13 residues. The CDR3 sequence is CATPIGNTGELFF. The DNA of the CDR3 is TGTGCCACTCCTATTGGGAACACCGGGGAGCTGTTTTTT.

In its sample, this clone was seen once. The chain recombines TRBV7-2 with TRBJ2-5, with D unclear. Germline CDR1 is SGHTA and CDR2 is FQGNSA. The CDR3 has 13 residues. V lost 3 bases and J lost 3, with 8 bases in between. The CDR3 sequence: CASSFPPEETQYF. The CDR3 nucleotides are TGTGCCAGCAGCTTTCCTCCGGAAGAGACCCAGTACTTC.

The chain combines TRBV4-1 with TRBJ1-2; weak D call: TRBD1 (5 bases). CDR3 length equals 14 residues. Trimming stripped 5 bases from V and 7 bases from J, with 17 bases between. Germline V gives CDR1 MGHRA, CDR2 YSYEKL. The CDR3 nucleotides are TGCGCCAGCAGCACGACAGTCTTAGGATCTGGCTACACCTTC. Residues: CASSTTVLGSGYTF.

V and J are TRBV19 and TRBJ2-1; no clear D gene. The CDR3 runs to 17 residues. Trimming took 5 bases from V and 0 from J, leaving 17 bases between them. Germline V lookup: CDR1 LNHDA, CDR2 SQIVND (reference sequence). The CDR3 DNA follows: TGTGCCAGTAGTTTCCTTTCGGGCACCGACTCCTACAATGAGCAGTTCTTC. This codes for CASSFLSGTDSYNEQFF.

This chain connects TRBV7-3 to TRBJ1-6, with D uncertain. The CDR3 has 12 amino acids. Germline V gene data show CDR1 as SGHTA and CDR2 as FQGTGA. The V end lost 4 bases, the J end lost 7 bases, and 5 bases lay between the germline ends. The CDR3 sequence: CASSYPNSPLHF. CDR3 DNA sequence: TGTGCCAGCAGCTACCCCAATTCACCCCTCCACTTT.

This clone showed up just once. V gene TRBV24-1 combines with J gene TRBJ1-6; D gene uncertain. The CDR3 is 11 amino acids. Trimming pared 3 bases from V and 13 bases from J, leaving 6 bases between. Germline CDR1 KGHDR, CDR2 SFDVKD. CDR3 residues: CATSDLGPLHF. CDR3 sequence (DNA): TGTGCCACCAGTGATCTAGGGCCCCTCCACTTT.

The J gene is TRBJ2-1, the V gene TRBV19, with 9 bases aligning to TRBD2. The junction had 8 bases not matched to a gene; V was cut back by 5 bases and J by 3 bases. Germline values: CDR1 LNHDA, CDR2 SQIVND (reference sequence). CDR3 size: 16 residues. CDR3: CASSQERGAFYNEQFF. The CDR3 bases are TGTGCCAGTAGTCAAGAGCGGGGGGCCTTCTACAATGAGCAGTTCTTC.

This rearrangement joins TRBV4-1 to TRBJ1-2; a weak D match, TRBD1 (6 bases). The ends were cut back, 4 bases at V and 5 bases at J, with 17 bases in the middle. CDR3 length: 15 amino acids. Per the germline V gene, CDR1 is MGHRA and CDR2 is YSYEKL. The CDR3, as DNA: TGCGCCAGCAGCCGACTTCGACAGGAGTTTTATGGCTACACCTTC. Its translation is CASSRLRQEFYGYTF.

The chain combines TRBV7-2 with TRBJ1-2, with D hard to call. Germline loops: CDR1 SGHTA, CDR2 FQGNSA. With 5 bases removed from V and 3 bases from J, the gap between germline ends came to 22 bases. This CDR3 region has 17 residues. CDR3 nucleotides: TGTGCCAGCAGCCCCCGGACCGGCCTCCTAGGAGACTATGGCTACACCTTC. This sequence encodes CASSPRTGLLGDYGYTF.

The chain is built from TRBV11-2 and TRBJ1-1, with D perhaps TRBD1 (6 bases). Trimming pared 0 bases from V and 5 bases from J, leaving 10 bases between. The germline V gene has CDR1 SGHAT and CDR2 FQNNGV. The CDR3 has 14 residues. CDR3 nucleotide sequence: TGTGCCAGCAGCTTAGACAGGGGAAGTACTGAAGCTTTCTTT. Its translation: CASSLDRGSTEAFF. Full variable domain (remainder filled in from reference TRBV11-2 and TRBJ1-1): EAGVAQSPRYKIIEKRQSVAFWCNPISGHATLYWYQQILGQGPKLLIQFQNNGVVDDSQLPKDRFSAERLKGVDSTLKIQPAKLEDSAVYLCASSLDRGSTEAFFGQGTRLTVV.

This chain links TRBV9 with TRBJ1-1; TRBD1 matches 7 bases. The junction had 3 bases not matched to a gene; V was cut back by 7 bases and J by 0 bases. The germline gives CDR1 SGDLS, CDR2 YYNGEE. This CDR3 spans 13 amino acids. CDR3 in amino acids: CASRGQLNTEAFF. As DNA, the CDR3 is TGTGCCAGCCGGGGACAGCTGAACACTGAAGCTTTCTTT.

The chain links TRBV29-1 to TRBJ2-3; the D gene is possibly TRBD1 (6 bases). The CDR3 contains 12 residues. Germline loops: CDR1 SQVTM, CDR2 ANQGSEA. The V and J ends lost 7 bases and 4 bases respectively, with 12 bases between them. In nucleotides, the CDR3 is TGCAGCGACGAGGGGGTAGCAGATACGCAGTATTTT. It is translated as CSDEGVADTQYF.

The V call is TRBV4-1, the J call TRBJ2-3, with TRBD2 matching 8 bases. With V trimmed by 4 bases and J by 2 bases, 8 bases remained unmatched. The CDR3 is 16 residues long. CDR1 MGHRA and CDR2 YSYEKL come from the germline V gene. CDR3: CASSPSSGGNTDTQYF. CDR3 nucleotide sequence: TGCGCCAGCAGCCCGTCCAGCGGGGGAAACACAGATACGCAGTATTTT.

Details on this clone: This sample also contains other DNA sequences that code for the same CDR3. The rearrangement links TRBV6-1 to TRBJ2-2; D is possibly TRBD1 or TRBD2 (5 bases each). This CDR3 spans 16 amino acids. Looked up from germline, CDR1 is MNHNS and CDR2 is SASEGT. The ends were cut back, 2 bases at V and 2 bases at J, with 12 bases in the middle. The CDR3 loop is CASSEYAGSNTGELFF. CDR3 in DNA: TGTGCCAGCAGTGAATATGCAGGGAGCAACACCGGGGAGCTGTTTTTT.

This clone was seen once. The chain combines TRBV28 with TRBJ2-5, with 7 nucleotides matching TRBD2. The trim removed 3 bases at V and 2 bases at J, leaving 6 bases unmatched. This CDR3 contains 15 residues. The germline CDR1 and CDR2 sequences are MDHEN and SYDVKM. This CDR3 is CASSFPRTRQETQYF. CDR3 DNA sequence: TGTGCCAGCAGTTTCCCCCGGACTAGGCAAGAGACCCAGTACTTC.

The chain links TRBV5-8 to TRBJ2-1, with 8 bases lining up with TRBD2. Germline values: CDR1 SGHTS, CDR2 YDEGEE. This CDR3 is 15 amino acids long. V was pared by 4 bases and J by 2 bases, with 5 bases of the junction left unmatched. DNA for the CDR3: TGTGCCAGCAGCCGTCGGGGGGGCGCCTACAATGAGCAGTTCTTC. Encoded protein: CASSRRGGAYNEQFF.

The chain employs TRBV12-3 or TRBV12-4 and TRBJ1-3; no clear D. The CDR3 is made up of 13 amino acids. V lost 5 bases and J 3 bases, leaving 8 bases between the germline ends. The CDR3: CASSGQYGNTIYF. The CDR3 region has the DNA TGTGCCAGCAGTGGGCAGTATGGAAACACCATATATTTT.

In nucleotides, the CDR3 is TGTGCCAGCAGTCACTATGACGGGAACACTGAAGCTTTCTTT. Protein product: CASSHYDGNTEAFF. The rearrangement joins TRBV27 to TRBJ1-1; D not resolved. The CDR3 is made up of 14 amino acids. CDR1 MNHEY and CDR2 SMNVEV come from the germline V gene (reference sequence). Trimming shortened V by 5 bases and J by 1 base, and 11 bases separated the two germline ends.

The V gene is TRBV12-3 or TRBV12-4, the J gene TRBJ1-1; the D is unclear. Trimming removed 3 bases from V and 0 bases from J, with 5 bases in between. This CDR3 comprises 13 residues. The DNA for the CDR3 is TGTGCCAGCAGTTTTCTAATGAACACTGAAGCTTTCTTT. Protein product: CASSFLMNTEAFF.

The rearrangement joins TRBV7-9 to TRBJ2-1; TRBD1 aligns across 8 bases. V shed 3 bases and J 5 bases; nucleotides not matched to a gene: 6. This CDR3 comprises 15 residues. Germline V gene data show CDR1 as SEHNR and CDR2 as FQNEAQ (reference sequence). Here the CDR3 DNA reads TGTGCCAGCAGCTTCGTAGGACAGGGTAACAATGAGCAGTTCTTC. Its translation: CASSFVGQGNNEQFF.